A selection of T cell receptor beta chains follows, all from one sample in a study of regulatory T cells in long-lasting Graves disease. TCRdb redid the calling of the multiplex PCR reads with MiXCR, one entry per CDR3 protein. The repertoire holds 400,000 to 500,000 distinct CDR3 sequences, with less than 25% as singletons. Specimen: peripheral blood mononuclear cells (PBMCs), collected when the disease was refractory, from a patient treated with antithyroid drugs. These receptors all come from a female donor with Graves disease. The CDR3 runs from the conserved cysteine through the conserved F or W. D genes are given only for firm matches. Rows may omit the clone size; those that give it use once, few, many or a size class.

TRBV28	few	-	TRBJ1-2	TGTGCCGGCAGTCTACTAACAGGGAGCGGCTACACCTTC	CAGSLLTGSGYTF
TRBV29-1	few	-	TRBJ1-5	TGCAGGCTCCAACAGGGTTCCAATCAGCCCCAGCATTTT	CRLQQGSNQPQHF
TRBV28	-	TRBD2	TRBJ2-1	TGTGCCAGCAGAGAGGGACTAGCGGCAAGCTCCTACAATGAGCAGTTCTTC	CASREGLAASSYNEQFF
TRBV5-1	many	-	TRBJ1-2	TGCGCCAGCAGCTTGGACCCGGGATATATGGGCTACACCTTC	CASSLDPGYMGYTF
TRBV15	-	-	TRBJ1-5	TGTGCCACCAGCCGGGGGGGGCAGGTAGTTCAGCCCCAGCATTTT	CATSRGGQVVQPQHF
TRBV12-3/TRBV12-4	-	TRBD2	TRBJ2-7	TGTGCCAGCAGTAATAATCCCAGCGGGAGGGACGAGCAGTACTTC	CASSNNPSGRDEQYF
TRBV7-8	many	-	TRBJ2-7	TGTGCCAGCAGCTTAGACCGAGACAGCAGCTCCTACGAGCAGTACTTC	CASSLDRDSSSYEQYF
TRBV19	-	TRBD1	TRBJ1-2	TGTGCCAGTAGTATGTTGGGACAGGGGACCTCTTTTGGCTACACCTTC	CASSMLGQGTSFGYTF
TRBV4-3	-	-	TRBJ2-5	TGCGCCAGCAGCCAAGGGTTGGGCCCTGGGGCCCAGTACTTC	CASSQGLGPGAQYF
TRBV19	-	TRBD1	TRBJ1-1	TGTGCCAGTAGTTCAAGGACAGGTGTAGCTGAAGCTTTCTTT	CASSSRTGVAEAFF
TRBV2	many	TRBD1	TRBJ2-7	TGTGCCAGCAGGGGGACAGGGGGCTGGGAGCAGTACTTC	CASRGTGGWEQYF
TRBV27	few	-	TRBJ1-1	TGTGCCAGCAGCAGTAGTACGGGGTCTGGTGAAGCTTTCTTT	CASSSSTGSGEAFF
TRBV27	-	-	TRBJ2-1	TGTGCCAGCAGTTTAGCGGGGTTGTTTAATGAGCAGTTCTTC	CASSLAGLFNEQFF
TRBV5-6	few	-	TRBJ2-2	TGTGCCAGCAGCTCGGGTAACGGGGAGCTGTTTTTT	CASSSGNGELFF
TRBV20-1	many	-	TRBJ1-1	TGCAGTGCTAGAGATCCATCTGCCCTGGTCACTGAAGCTTTCTTT	CSARDPSALVTEAFF
TRBV24-1	many	TRBD2	TRBJ2-7	TGTGCCACCAGTGGTCTGACCGGGACTAGCGGGAGGGGCCGTACCTACGAGCAGTACTTC	CATSGLTGTSGRGRTYEQYF
TRBV20-1	-	-	TRBJ1-5	TGCAGTGCCCTCCGGGACGGGACGCAGCCCCAGCATTTT	CSALRDGTQPQHF
TRBV4-1	-	-	TRBJ1-1	TGCGCCAGCAGCCAAGACCCTCGGGGAAGGGACACTGAAGCTTTCTTT	CASSQDPRGRDTEAFF
TRBV13	many	TRBD1	TRBJ1-1	TGTGCCAGCAGCAGGGACAGGCGGACTGAAGCTTTCTTT	CASSRDRRTEAFF
TRBV6-1	few	-	TRBJ1-6	TGTGCCAGCATTACGGAGGTGGGGCTCCTGCAGTTCCACTTT	CASITEVGLLQFHF
TRBV5-5	many	-	TRBJ1-2	TGTGCCAGCAGCTTGGGCAGGGGTGACTATGGCTACACCTTC	CASSLGRGDYGYTF
TRBV30	-	-	TRBJ1-2	TGTGCCTGGAGTGGGGGGTTGGGCTATGGCTACACCTTC	CAWSGGLGYGYTF
TRBV30	many	-	TRBJ2-2	TGTGCCTGGAGTGGAAACTGGGAGCTGTTTTTT	CAWSGNWELFF
TRBV15	few	TRBD1	TRBJ2-7	TGTGCCACCAGCACTCAGACAGGGTACATCGACGAGCAGTACTTC	CATSTQTGYIDEQYF
TRBV4-1	few	-	TRBJ2-5	TGCGCCAGCAGCCCGGTAGCAGACCAAGAGACCCAGTACTTC	CASSPVADQETQYF
TRBV7-3	many	TRBD1	TRBJ1-2	TGTGCCAGCAGCTTAACGGCAGGGGGTGGTGGCTACACCTTC	CASSLTAGGGGYTF